This is a list of T cell receptor beta chains from one sample in a study of identical twins. TCRdb used MiXCR to reprocess the 5' RACE reads, holding one entry per CDR3 protein. This sample has around 530,000 distinct CDR3 sequences; 15% occur once, and the top ten carry nearly 0.45%. A further study also used this sample, focusing on yellow fever vaccine responses in identical twins.

The sample was CD4+ T cells sorted from blood. All receptors derive from a young woman in good health. CDR3s include the opening cysteine and the closing phenylalanine or tryptophan. Each record gives: clone size, D gene, J gene, V gene, CDR3 length, CDR3 protein, CDR3 DNA. D genes are given only for firm matches. Some rows mark clone size as missing; the rest say once, few, many or name a class of expanded clone.

- - TRBJ1-1 TRBV27 13 CASSFNSLTEAFF TGTGCCAGCAGTTTTAACTCGCTCACTGAAGCTTTCTTT
- - TRBJ2-2 TRBV20-1 14 CSASSAPNTGELFF TGCAGTGCTAGTAGCGCACCGAACACCGGGGAGCTGTTTTTT
few - TRBJ1-4 TRBV4-1 17 CASSQDYYNSAGEKLFF TGCGCCAGCAGCCAAGATTATTATAACAGCGCGGGAGAAAAACTGTTTTTT
- - TRBJ2-1 TRBV14 20 CASSQDWAASPKGIYNEQFF TGTGCCAGCAGCCAAGACTGGGCGGCTAGCCCCAAGGGCATCTACAATGAGCAGTTCTTC
- - TRBJ2-3 TRBV2 15 CASSELYLSTDTQYF TGTGCCAGCAGTGAATTGTATCTTAGCACAGATACGCAGTATTTT
few - TRBJ2-3 TRBV11-3 11 CASSLGGPQYF TGTGCCAGCAGCTTAGGTGGTCCGCAGTATTTT
many TRBD1 TRBJ2-1 TRBV11-1 18 CASSTGTGGPQAYNEQFF TGTGCCAGCAGCACCGGGACAGGGGGTCCACAAGCCTACAATGAGCAGTTCTTC
- - TRBJ2-7 TRBV12-3/TRBV12-4 15 CASSPARAVSYEQYF TGTGCCAGCAGTCCCGCCAGGGCCGTCTCCTACGAGCAGTACTTC
few TRBD1 TRBJ1-6 TRBV6-5 16 CASSYSPDRGHSPLHF TGTGCCAGCAGTTACTCTCCTGACAGGGGACATTCACCCCTCCACTTT
- - TRBJ2-5 TRBV5-5 11 CASSPQDRQYF TGTGCCAGCAGCCCACAAGATAGACAGTACTTC
- - TRBJ1-3 TRBV3-1 16 CASSQDKVRHGNTIYF TGTGCCAGCAGCCAAGACAAGGTCCGCCATGGAAACACCATATATTTT